A single sample is the source of the 19 T cell receptor beta chains below, sequenced in a study of response to subunit inactivated influenza vaccine (dated by TCRdb to 2017 to 2018). Library preparation was by RT-PCR. Sequencer: Illumina HiSeq 2500. Through fastp at Q25 and MiXCR, TCRdb rebuilt clones from the public reads, retaining in-frame beta chains. Rows are unified per CDR3 protein, each entry keeping the most common DNA and genes. For this sample there are 560,000 or so distinct CDR3 sequences; less than 10% appear just once. The ten largest clones add up to 13% of the sample. The material sequenced was PBMCs from blood, taken less than 30 months after vaccination. These TCRs come from a man aged 50-75 years who received an inactivated influenza vaccine. Donor details come from another sample of the same person, matched by shared clones.

In this sample, this clonotype turned up many times. In DNA form, the CDR3 reads TGTGCCAGCAGCTTGGCCCGGGGGAGAGATACGCAGTATTTT. Protein product: CASSLARGRDTQYF. V gene TRBV5-5 combines with J gene TRBJ2-3; D perhaps matches TRBD2 (6 bases). Germline V lookup: CDR1 SGHKS, CDR2 YYEKEE (reference sequence). Trimming pared 0 bases from V and 5 bases from J, leaving 10 bases between. The CDR3 is 14 residues long. The full variable domain, its missing parts supplied by reference TRBV5-5 and TRBJ2-3, is DAGVTQSPTHLIKTRGQQVTLRCSPISGHKSVSWYQQVLGQGPQFIFQYYEKEERGRGNFPDRFSARQFPNYSSELNVNALLLGDSALYLCASSLARGRDTQYFGPGTRLTVL.

The chain recombines TRBV2 with TRBJ2-2; maybe TRBD2 (5 bases). Looked up from germline, CDR1 is SNHLY and CDR2 is FYNNEI. V was trimmed by 5 bases and J by 5 bases, leaving 12 bases between them. This CDR3 comprises 14 residues. The CDR3 reads CASSIRGTTGELFF. CDR3 nucleotides: TGTGCCAGCAGTATCCGGGGAACGACCGGGGAGCTGTTTTTT.

This clonotype has at least ten counts. CDR3 amino acids: CATVGRTSTDTQYF. As DNA, the CDR3 is TGTGCCACCGTGGGCAGGACTAGCACAGATACGCAGTATTTT. This chain links TRBV11-2 with TRBJ2-3, with D perhaps matching TRBD2 (5 bases). V dropped 10 bases and J dropped 0 bases, with 14 bases sitting between them. Germline V gene data show CDR1 as SGHAT and CDR2 as FQNNGV. The CDR3 has 14 residues.

On this clonotype: This could be a read error, since a much larger clone is one nucleotide away. The CDR3 nucleotides are TGTGCCAGCATAGACGGGAGCTCCTACGAGCAGTACTTC. Amino acid sequence: CASIDGSSYEQYF. The V and J genes are TRBV27 and TRBJ2-7, with D possibly TRBD2 on 6 matching bases. This CDR3 is built from 13 residues. The ends were cut back, 7 bases at V and 0 bases at J, with 10 bases in the middle. Germline-derived CDR1 and CDR2 are MNHEY and SMNVEV (reference sequence).

This clonotype was seen a handful of times. The chain employs TRBV7-9 and TRBJ2-3; D is unresolved. The V gene's germline CDR1 is SEHNR and CDR2 FQNEAQ (reference sequence). This CDR3 region has 14 residues. Trimming shortened V by 5 bases and J by 6 bases, and 15 bases separated the two germline ends. CDR3 loop: CASSPGVRLDTQYF. DNA of the CDR3: TGTGCCAGCAGCCCCGGTGTGAGGCTCGATACGCAGTATTTT.

By proportion, this clonotype is large. CDR3 protein: CAISERDGTFNQPQHF. CDR3 in DNA: TGTGCCATCAGTGAGAGGGACGGGACATTTAATCAGCCCCAGCATTTT. The V and J genes are TRBV10-3 and TRBJ1-5; weak D call: TRBD1 (6 bases). This CDR3 is 16 amino acids long. Germline CDR1 is ENHRY and CDR2 is SYGVKD. The germline V and J ends were trimmed by 2 bases and 4 bases, with 15 bases remaining between them.

The V and J genes are TRBV20-1 and TRBJ2-5, with 7 bases matching TRBD2. This CDR3 region has 15 residues. The V gene's germline CDR1 is DFQATT and CDR2 SNEGSKA (reference sequence). V shed 5 bases and J 7 bases; nucleotides not matched to a gene: 16. The CDR3 region is CSASFEGLDFRTQYF. The CDR3 DNA sequence: TGCAGTGCTTCGTTCGAAGGACTAGATTTCCGGACCCAGTACTTC.

This clonotype was observed a handful of times. The chain is built from TRBV7-2 and TRBJ2-1; D assignment may be TRBD1 or TRBD2 (5 bases each). Germline values: CDR1 SGHTA, CDR2 FQGNSA. The CDR3 extends over 16 amino acids. V was cut by 6 bases and J by 2 bases, with 17 bases left in between. CDR3 sequence: CASRTAGTAAYNEQFF. The CDR3 nucleotides read TGTGCCAGCAGAACAGCCGGGACGGCAGCCTACAATGAGCAGTTCTTC. The entire variable domain, with the rest obtained from reference TRBV7-2 and TRBJ2-1, is as follows: GAGVSQSPSNKVTEKGKDVELRCDPISGHTALYWYRQSLGQGLEFLIYFQGNSAPDKSGLPSDRFSAERTGGSVSTLTIQRTQQEDSAVYLCASRTAGTAAYNEQFFGPGTRLTVL.

This clonotype was counted a few times. The CDR3 protein is CASSQDTPTDTQYF. The CDR3 region has the DNA TGTGCCAGCAGCCAAGATACCCCCACAGATACGCAGTATTTT. The chain combines TRBV4-2 with TRBJ2-3, with D uncertain. The germline V and J ends were trimmed by 0 bases and 2 bases, with 6 bases remaining between them. Germline CDR1 and CDR2: LGHNA and YNFKEQ. The CDR3 extends over 14 amino acids.

This clonotype was recorded many times. This sequence joins TRBV10-3 and TRBJ1-5; possibly TRBD1 for D (6 bases). The CDR3 contains 14 residues. Germline V lookup: CDR1 ENHRY, CDR2 SYGVKD. Trimming pared 4 bases from V and 2 bases from J, leaving 9 bases between. The CDR3 bases are TGTGCCATCAGTGCCGGGGGCGGCAATCAGCCCCAGCATTTT. Its protein product is CAISAGGGNQPQHF.

The chain employs TRBV7-8 and TRBJ2-2; D ambiguous. The CDR3 has 14 amino acids. V lost 3 bases, J lost 4 bases, and 9 bases lay in between. CDR1 is SGHVS, CDR2 FQNEAQ, per germline. The CDR3 DNA follows: TGTGCCAGCAGCTTGGGCAGTTTCACCGGGGAGCTGTTTTTT. This codes for CASSLGSFTGELFF.

There are a few counts of this clonotype. The V gene is TRBV5-1, the J gene TRBJ2-6; D gene unclear. In germline, CDR1 is SGHRS, CDR2 YFSETQ. Trimming stripped 1 base from V and 0 bases from J, with 11 bases between. This CDR3 comprises 17 residues. The CDR3: CASSLTAQVSGANVLTF. The CDR3 DNA reads as TGCGCCAGCAGCTTGACCGCACAAGTCTCTGGGGCCAACGTCCTGACTTTC. The whole variable domain, filled in from reference TRBV5-1 and TRBJ2-6, reads KAGVTQTPRYLIKTRGQQVTLSCSPISGHRSVSWYQQTPGQGLQFLFEYFSETQRNKGNFPGRFSGRQFSNSRSEMNVSTLELGDSALYLCASSLTAQVSGANVLTFGAGSRLTVL.

As DNA, the CDR3 is TGTGCCAGCACCCCCCGGGGTCCCAACTATGGCTACACCTTC. Its protein product is CASTPRGPNYGYTF. The rearrangement uses TRBV5-6 and TRBJ1-2; D is uncertain. The germline V and J ends were trimmed by 6 bases and 2 bases, with 14 bases remaining between them. Germline CDR1 and CDR2: SGHDT and YYEEEE. The CDR3 loop spans 14 amino acids.

This clonotype was picked up many times. The chain recombines TRBV28 with TRBJ2-4; 7 bases agree with TRBD1. The CDR3 totals 16 residues. From germline, CDR1 is MDHEN and CDR2 SYDVKM. Unmatched junction bases numbered 14, after V lost 6 bases and J lost 6 bases. CDR3 coding DNA: TGTGCCAGCAGACAAGCCAAAACAGGGGCGAGAAACATTCAGTACTTC. Protein: CASRQAKTGARNIQYF.

This clonotype appeared a few times. V usage is TRBV25-1 and J usage is TRBJ2-4, with D unclear. CDR1 and CDR2 (germline): MGHDK, SYGVNS. Trimming shortened V by 6 bases and J by 0 bases, and 15 bases separated the two germline ends. This CDR3 has 16 residues. CDR3 DNA: TGTGCCAGCAGACCCTCCGCCGGCATAGCCAAAAACATTCAGTACTTC. This codes for CASRPSAGIAKNIQYF.

The V gene is TRBV12-3 or TRBV12-4, the J gene TRBJ2-3, with 9 bases lining up with TRBD1. The V gene end was trimmed by 5 bases and the J gene end by 2 bases; junction bases not matched to a gene: 5. The CDR3 totals 15 residues. Written as DNA, the CDR3 is TGTGCCAGCAGTCACGGACAGGGGTTCACAGATACGCAGTATTTT. As protein: CASSHGQGFTDTQYF.

V is TRBV12-3 or TRBV12-4 and J is TRBJ1-3, with TRBD1 as a possible D gene (6 bases). V was clipped by 6 bases and J by 2 bases, with 14 bases between them. The CDR3 spans 15 residues. CDR3 coding DNA: TGTGCCAGCAGGCCGCAGGGGAATACTGGAAACACCATATATTTT. This gives the protein CASRPQGNTGNTIYF.

This clonotype was recorded many times. The chain combines TRBV20-1 with TRBJ2-2, with D possibly TRBD2 on 6 matching bases. The CDR3 totals 12 residues. Germline V gene data show CDR1 as DFQATT and CDR2 as SNEGSKA (reference sequence). V lost 3 bases to trimming and J lost 4 bases, with 6 bases between them. CDR3 in DNA: TGCAGTGCTAGGGGGGGCACCGGGGAGCTGTTTTTT. Translated, it gives CSARGGTGELFF.

This sequence joins TRBV19 and TRBJ2-2; D ambiguous. Germline V gene data show CDR1 as LNHDA and CDR2 as SQIVND (reference sequence). V was cut by 10 bases and J by 0 bases, with 9 bases left in between. The CDR3 runs to 13 residues. Written as DNA, the CDR3 is TGTGCCACCCGACACACGAACACCGGGGAGCTGTTTTTT. It translates to CATRHTNTGELFF.